The entry that follows covers one TCR beta chain sequence. Its specificity is unknown. The entry originates in a study of CD8+ T cells in alopecia areata. Study-wide points: Lesional scalp, especially alopecia totalis/universalis, showed higher clonality than normal scalp. Unlike in mice, where it was clearer, TCR sharing across patients was less clear, possibly HLA-related.

TCR sequencing used cDNA made by reverse transcription of extracted RNA. Generated by immunoSEQ multiplex PCR, the TCRdb table keeps only in-frame clones and is missing some. The table includes 65,000 to 95,000 clones, about 53% detected once. V was pared by 4 bases and J by 0 bases, with 16 bases between. The CDR3 is made up of 16 amino acids. Germline CDR1 and CDR2: SQVTM and ANQGSEA. Obtained from alopecia areata patients were lesional scalp punch biopsies along with peripheral blood. PBMCs, the starting material, were the source of sorted CD4+ and CD8+ T cells. The TCR comes from a human donor with alopecia areata. The sample taken for sequencing was NKG2D-high CD8+ T cells sorted from blood. The rearrangement uses TRBV29-1 and TRBJ1-3; no reliable D call. The chain's CDR3 is CSVVTPSRRSGNTIYF. The CDR3 nucleotides read TGCAGCGTTGTAACCCCCTCGAGGCGCTCTGGAAACACCATATATTTT.